The 26 T cell receptor beta chains below come from one sample, sequenced in a study of prognosis after radiotherapy for stage I lung cancer. Two rounds of multiplex PCR amplified TCR beta CDR3 from genomic DNA. Round-one PCR had primers specific to each TRBV and TRBJ gene. TCRdb re-derived calls from the multiplex PCR reads in MiXCR, one entry per CDR3 protein. The sample lists fewer than 30,000 distinct CDR3 sequences; about 30% were seen once. The sequencing used PBMCs, collected before or after stereotactic body radiation therapy (not recorded which). The receptor source for this set is a donor at least 50 years old with non-small cell lung cancer.

This clonotype was observed many times. V is TRBV2 and J is TRBJ2-5; 10 nucleotides agree with TRBD1. CDR3 length: 13 amino acids. V was clipped by 5 bases and J by 4 bases; unmatched bases: 1. The germline CDR1 and CDR2 sequences are SNHLY and FYNNEI. This CDR3 is CASSRDRGETQYF. CDR3 nucleotide sequence: TGTGCCAGCAGTCGGGACAGGGGAGAGACCCAGTACTTC.

This chain links TRBV29-1 with TRBJ2-5; D is possibly TRBD1 (6 bases). CDR3 size: 13 residues. The germline V and J ends were trimmed by 0 bases and 7 bases, with 12 bases remaining between them. Germline V CDR1 and CDR2: SQVTM, ANQGSEA. CDR3 DNA sequence: TGCAGCGTTGAAGAGGCAGGGGTAGGGACCCAGTACTTC. Its protein product is CSVEEAGVGTQYF.

This clonotype came up many times. The genes are TRBV5-5 and TRBJ2-7; TRBD1 agrees at 7 bases. This CDR3 comprises 15 residues. V lost 4 bases, J lost 4 bases, and 11 bases stayed unmatched. Germline V gives CDR1 SGHKS, CDR2 YYEKEE (reference sequence). The CDR3 loop reads CASSDRGQAAYEQYF. The CDR3 nucleotides read TGTGCCAGCAGCGATAGAGGACAGGCAGCTTACGAGCAGTACTTC.

In this sample, this clonotype turned up many times. This rearrangement joins TRBV6-1 to TRBJ2-5; either TRBD1 or TRBD2 may supply D (5 bases each). The CDR3 is made up of 13 amino acids. Trimming removed 2 bases from V and 5 bases from J, with 9 bases in between. Germline values: CDR1 MNHNS, CDR2 SASEGT. CDR3 sequence: CASSERGVETQYF. DNA of the CDR3: TGTGCCAGCAGTGAAAGGGGAGTTGAGACCCAGTACTTC.

The table lists this clonotype with many counts. This chain joins TRBV28 and TRBJ1-2; TRBD1 matches at 7 bases. CDR1 is MDHEN, CDR2 SYDVKM, per germline. The length of the CDR3 is 14 residues. V shed 4 bases and J 3 bases; nucleotides not matched to a gene: 5. CDR3 DNA sequence: TGTGCCAGCAGTTACCCCCAGGGGGACTATGGCTACACCTTC. It codes for CASSYPQGDYGYTF.

Points on this clonotype: A single base separates this from a much larger clone, so it may be a read error. This sequence joins TRBV6-1 and TRBJ2-3, with TRBD2 matching over 7 bases. CDR3 length: 12 residues. Germline CDR1 is MNHNS and CDR2 is SASEGT. Written as DNA, the CDR3 is TGTGCAGCGAAGACTAGCTCAGATACGCAGTATTTT. Translation gives CAAKTSSDTQYF.

The table lists this clonotype with many counts. This sequence joins TRBV6-1 and TRBJ2-2; the D call may be TRBD1 or TRBD2 (5 bases each). CDR3 size: 14 residues. CDR1 is MNHNS and CDR2 is SASEGT in the germline V gene. V was cut by 6 bases and J by 5 bases, with 13 bases left in between. CDR3 in DNA: TGTGCCAGCAGGCGACAGTGGGGGACCGGGGAGCTGTTTTTT. It is translated as CASRRQWGTGELFF.

This clonotype was detected a few times. A much larger clone sits a single nucleotide away, making a read error possible. The chain carries TRBV7-9 and TRBJ1-2; tentatively, D is TRBD1 (5 bases). Trimming pared 2 bases from V and 6 bases from J, leaving 10 bases between. The germline V gene encodes CDR1 SEHNR and CDR2 FQNEAQ (reference sequence). CDR3 length equals 13 residues. CDR3: CASSLTGSDGYTF. The DNA of the CDR3 is TGTGCCAGCAGCTTAACAGGCTCGGATGGCTACACCTTC. Together with reference TRBV7-9 and TRBJ1-2, the CDR3 gives the full variable domain: DTGVSQNPRHKITKRGQNVTFRCDPISEHNRLYWYRQTLGQGPEFLTYFQNEAQLEKSRLLSDRFSAERPKGSFSTLEIQRTEQGDSAMYLCASSLTGSDGYTFGSGTRLTVV.

The sample holds many counts of this clonotype. The V and J genes are TRBV3-1 and TRBJ1-2; TRBD1 might be the D (6 bases). This CDR3 region has 15 residues. Germline values: CDR1 LGHDT, CDR2 YNNKEL (reference sequence). V lost 5 bases to trimming and J lost 8 bases, with 21 bases between them. This CDR3 is CASSSRTDPSGGYTF. CDR3 DNA: TGTGCCAGCAGCTCCCGGACAGATCCTTCGGGGGGCTACACCTTC.

This clonotype was counted many times. This chain links TRBV7-9 with TRBJ1-1; D gene unclear. The germline CDR1 and CDR2 sequences are SEHNR and FQNEAQ (reference sequence). The V end was cut by 2 bases, the J end by 8 bases, with 12 bases between. CDR3 size: 13 residues. The CDR3 DNA reads TGTGCCAGCAGCTTAATCCACGGGTACGAAGCTTTCTTT. It is translated as CASSLIHGYEAFF.

The chain has TRBV9 and TRBJ2-2; TRBD1 aligns across 8 bases. Looked up from germline, CDR1 is SGDLS and CDR2 is YYNGEE. The CDR3 runs 18 residues. V was clipped by 4 bases and J by 1 base; unmatched bases: 12. CDR3 DNA: TGTGCCAGCAGCAGAGGGGCAGGGGGCAGGTTGAACACCGGGGAGCTGTTTTTT. Amino acids: CASSRGAGGRLNTGELFF.

This clonotype was recorded once. This sequence joins TRBV28 and TRBJ2-7; the match to TRBD2 covers 7 bases. The J segment lost 3 bases and the V segment lost 4 bases, leaving 6 bases of the junction unmatched. CDR3 length equals 14 residues. CDR1 and CDR2 (germline): MDHEN, SYDVKM. CDR3 nucleotides: TGTGCCAGCAGTTCCGGGACTACTTTCTACGAGCAGTACTTC. It encodes CASSSGTTFYEQYF.

The sample holds one count of this clonotype. V is TRBV11-2 and J is TRBJ1-5, with no clear D. The CDR3 length is 15 residues. Trimming took 3 bases from V and 5 from J, leaving 14 bases between them. CDR1 and CDR2 (germline): SGHAT, FQNNGV. Here the CDR3 reads CASSFAGLEDQPQHF. The CDR3 DNA reads TGTGCCAGCAGCTTTGCCGGGCTCGAAGATCAGCCCCAGCATTTT.

V usage is TRBV28 and J usage is TRBJ2-7, with D perhaps matching TRBD1 or TRBD2 (5 bases each). Trimming took off 7 bases at V and 0 bases at J, with 13 bases between the two ends. Germline CDR1 MDHEN, CDR2 SYDVKM. The CDR3 consists of 14 residues. CDR3 amino acids: CASTPGRISYEQYF. CDR3 DNA: TGTGCCAGCACCCCGGGACGGATCTCCTACGAGCAGTACTTC.

This clonotype has ten or more counts. V is TRBV7-6 and J is TRBJ2-2; the D is unclear. Germline V gene data show CDR1 as SGHVS and CDR2 as FNYEAQ. CDR3 length: 12 amino acids. V was shortened by 2 bases and J by 7 bases, with 5 bases between the two germline ends. The CDR3 coding sequence is TGTGCCAGCAGCTTAAACTTCGGGGAGCTGTTTTTT. Translated: CASSLNFGELFF.

This clonotype has ten or more counts. The chain employs TRBV6-2 or TRBV6-3 and TRBJ1-2, with TRBD1 matching 8 bases. V dropped 7 bases and J dropped 6; count of bases not matched to a gene: 16. This CDR3 has 16 residues. Germline assignment: CDR1 MNHEY and CDR2 SVGEGT. CDR3 region: CASTNSPPGGLDGYTF. The CDR3 nucleotides are TGTGCCAGCACCAACTCGCCGCCAGGGGGCCTTGATGGCTACACCTTC.

The rearrangement uses TRBV6-1 and TRBJ2-5; 10 nucleotides align to TRBD2. The CDR3 totals 15 residues. CDR1 and CDR2 (germline): MNHNS, SASEGT. J lost 5 bases, V lost 7 bases, and 10 bases had no gene match. CDR3 sequence reads: CASTRVAGGRETQYF. DNA for the CDR3: TGTGCCAGCACTAGAGTAGCGGGAGGTCGGGAGACCCAGTACTTC.

This clonotype was found many times. This chain connects TRBV12-3 or TRBV12-4 to TRBJ1-2; D is unclear. There are 12 residues in the CDR3. The germline V and J ends were trimmed by 5 bases and 8 bases, with 12 bases remaining between them. The CDR3 region is CASSIRFLGYTF. The CDR3 nucleotides are TGTGCCAGCAGTATTAGGTTTCTGGGCTACACCTTC.

The count of this clonotype is one. The chain is built from TRBV12-3 or TRBV12-4 and TRBJ2-7; D is undetermined. The CDR3 runs 12 residues. V lost 5 bases, J lost 5 bases, and 10 bases lay in between. The CDR3 loop reads CASSERSNEQYF. In DNA, the CDR3 is TGTGCCAGCAGTGAAAGATCAAACGAGCAGTACTTC.

The chain couples TRBV6-4 to TRBJ2-2; D gene unclear. With 2 bases removed from V and 0 bases from J, the gap between germline ends came to 1 base. CDR1 is MRHNA and CDR2 is SNTAGT in the germline V gene. This CDR3 contains 13 residues. DNA for the CDR3: TGTGCCAGCAGTGACACGAACACCGGGGAGCTGTTTTTT. This sequence encodes CASSDTNTGELFF.

A few counts support this clonotype. The chain couples TRBV5-1 to TRBJ2-5; tentatively, D is TRBD1 or TRBD2 (6 bases each). Germline loops: CDR1 SGHRS, CDR2 YFSETQ. The CDR3 consists of 15 residues. V gave up 0 bases and J gave up 1 base, with 10 bases separating them. The CDR3 loop is CASSLEWGAQETQYF. The DNA for the CDR3 is TGCGCCAGCAGCTTGGAATGGGGGGCCCAAGAGACCCAGTACTTC.

The sample holds many counts of this clonotype. V and J are TRBV10-3 and TRBJ2-1; 12 bases match TRBD2. Germline V CDR1 and CDR2: ENHRY, SYGVKD. This CDR3 region has 15 residues. Germline trimming cut 8 bases from V and 7 bases from J; bases unmatched to any gene: 9. As DNA, the CDR3 is TGTGCCATCGCTCGGACTAGCGGGATAGTGAATGAGCAGTTCTTC. It codes for CAIARTSGIVNEQFF.

This clonotype was seen many times. The rearrangement joins TRBV20-1 to TRBJ2-2, with D possibly called TRBD1 or TRBD2 (5 bases each). CDR1 and CDR2 (germline): DFQATT, SNEGSKA (reference sequence). CDR3 length: 14 amino acids. Trimming left V 5 bases short and J 4 bases short, with 14 bases between. CDR3 sequence: CSAQTRGVTGELFF. For the CDR3, the DNA is TGCAGTGCTCAAACTAGGGGCGTCACCGGGGAGCTGTTTTTT.

The chain couples TRBV27 to TRBJ2-2, with 7 bases matching TRBD1. V lost 5 bases, J lost 5 bases, and 5 bases stayed unmatched. The CDR3 has 14 residues. From germline, CDR1 is MNHEY and CDR2 SMNVEV (reference sequence). The CDR3 is CASSPGQSTGELFF. CDR3 nucleotides: TGTGCCAGCAGTCCGGGACAGAGTACCGGGGAGCTGTTTTTT.

Many counts were recorded for this clonotype. The V gene is TRBV28, the J gene TRBJ2-5; D ambiguous. Germline V gene data show CDR1 as MDHEN and CDR2 as SYDVKM. V was cut by 5 bases and J by 1 base, with 11 bases left in between. The CDR3 sequence is 14 residues long. The CDR3 loop reads CASSREIFQETQYF. The DNA of the CDR3 is TGTGCCAGCAGTCGAGAAATCTTCCAAGAGACCCAGTACTTC.

For this clonotype: One base separates it from a far larger clone, so it is likely a read error. The genes are TRBV6-9 and TRBJ2-3, with 7 bases identical to TRBD2. The CDR3 is made up of 17 amino acids. The germline V gene has CDR1 MNHGY and CDR2 SVAAGI. V was clipped by 2 bases and J by 5 bases; unmatched bases: 13. The CDR3 here is CASSYNPGGCDEDTQYF. The CDR3 nucleotides read TGTGCCAGCAGTTATAATCCGGGGGGTTGTGACGAAGATACGCAGTATTTT.